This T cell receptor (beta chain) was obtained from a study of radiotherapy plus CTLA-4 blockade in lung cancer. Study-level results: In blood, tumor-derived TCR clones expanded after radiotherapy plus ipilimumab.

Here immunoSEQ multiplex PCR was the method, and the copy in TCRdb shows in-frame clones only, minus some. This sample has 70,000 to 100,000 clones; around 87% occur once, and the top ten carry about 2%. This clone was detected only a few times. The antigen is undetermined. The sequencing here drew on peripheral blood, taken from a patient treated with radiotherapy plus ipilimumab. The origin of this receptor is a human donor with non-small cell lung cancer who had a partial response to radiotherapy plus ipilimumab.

The CDR3 DNA follows: TGTGCCAGCAGAGACATGGACAACCCACCAGAGACCCAGTACTTC. It translates to CASRDMDNPPETQYF. V and J are TRBV28 and TRBJ2-5, with D perhaps matching TRBD1 (5 bases). Germline V gene sequence: CDR1 MDHEN, CDR2 SYDVKM. There are 15 residues in the CDR3. Trimming cost V 6 bases and J 4 bases, with 18 bases left between them.